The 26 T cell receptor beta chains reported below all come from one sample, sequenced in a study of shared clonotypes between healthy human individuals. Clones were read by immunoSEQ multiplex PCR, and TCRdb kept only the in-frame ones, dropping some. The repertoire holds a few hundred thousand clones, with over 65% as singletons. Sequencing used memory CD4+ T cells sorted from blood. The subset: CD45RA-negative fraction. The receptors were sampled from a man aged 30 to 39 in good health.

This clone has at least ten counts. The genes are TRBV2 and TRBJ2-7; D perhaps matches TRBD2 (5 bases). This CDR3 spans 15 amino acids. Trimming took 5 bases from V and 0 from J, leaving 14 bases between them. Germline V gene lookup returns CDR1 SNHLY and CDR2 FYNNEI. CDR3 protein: CASSWERGGSYEQYF. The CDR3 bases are TGTGCCAGCAGTTGGGAGCGAGGCGGCTCCTACGAGCAGTACTTC.

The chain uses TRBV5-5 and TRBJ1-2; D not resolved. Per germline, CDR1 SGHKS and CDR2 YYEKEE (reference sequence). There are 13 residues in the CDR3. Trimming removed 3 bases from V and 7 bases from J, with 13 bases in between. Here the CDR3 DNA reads TGTGCCAGCAGCTCCAGTGGGATTGGTGGCTACACCTTC. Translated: CASSSSGIGGYTF.

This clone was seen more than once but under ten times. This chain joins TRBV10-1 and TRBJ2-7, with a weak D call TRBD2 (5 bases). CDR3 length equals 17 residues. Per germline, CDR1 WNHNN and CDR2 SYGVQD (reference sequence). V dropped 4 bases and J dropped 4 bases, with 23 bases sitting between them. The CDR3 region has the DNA TGCGCCAGCAGTGTCCTAGCACTGGAATCTGGGTTATACGAGCAGTACTTC. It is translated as CASSVLALESGLYEQYF.

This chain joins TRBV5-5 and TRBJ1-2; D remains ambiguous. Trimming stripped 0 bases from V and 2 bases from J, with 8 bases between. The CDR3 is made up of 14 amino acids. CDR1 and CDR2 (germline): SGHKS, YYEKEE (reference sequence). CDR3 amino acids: CASSLVVRNYGYTF. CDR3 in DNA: TGTGCCAGCAGCTTGGTAGTCAGAAACTATGGCTACACCTTC.

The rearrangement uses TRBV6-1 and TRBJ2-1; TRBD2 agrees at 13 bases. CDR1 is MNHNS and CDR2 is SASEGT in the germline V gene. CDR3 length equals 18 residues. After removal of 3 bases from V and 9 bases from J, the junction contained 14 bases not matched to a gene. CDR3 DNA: TGTGCCAGCAGTGAGAGAGGCACTGGACTAGCGGGAGATCGTGAGCAGTTCTTC. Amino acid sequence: CASSERGTGLAGDREQFF.

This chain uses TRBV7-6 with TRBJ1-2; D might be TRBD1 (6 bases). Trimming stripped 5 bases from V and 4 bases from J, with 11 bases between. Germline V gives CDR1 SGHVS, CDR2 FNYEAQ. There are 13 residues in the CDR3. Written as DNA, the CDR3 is TGTGCCAGCAGCCCTGGACAGACCTATGGCTACACCTTC. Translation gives CASSPGQTYGYTF. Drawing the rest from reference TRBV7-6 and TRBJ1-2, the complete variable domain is GAGVSQSPRYKVTKRGQDVALRCDPISGHVSLYWYRQALGQGPEFLTYFNYEAQQDKSGLPNDRFSAERPEGSISTLTIQRTEQRDSAMYRCASSPGQTYGYTFGSGTRLTVV.

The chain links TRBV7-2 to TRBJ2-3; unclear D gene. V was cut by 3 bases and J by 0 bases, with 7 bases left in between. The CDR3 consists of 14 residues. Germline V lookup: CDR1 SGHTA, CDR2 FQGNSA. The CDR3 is CASSFDPSTDTQYF. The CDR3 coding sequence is TGTGCCAGCAGCTTTGACCCTAGCACAGATACGCAGTATTTT.

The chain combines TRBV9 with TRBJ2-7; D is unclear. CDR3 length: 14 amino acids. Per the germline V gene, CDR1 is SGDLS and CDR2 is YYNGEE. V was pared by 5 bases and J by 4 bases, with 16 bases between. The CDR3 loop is CASSTTPRSYEQYF. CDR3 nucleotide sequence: TGTGCCAGCAGTACTACCCCACGATCATACGAGCAGTACTTC.

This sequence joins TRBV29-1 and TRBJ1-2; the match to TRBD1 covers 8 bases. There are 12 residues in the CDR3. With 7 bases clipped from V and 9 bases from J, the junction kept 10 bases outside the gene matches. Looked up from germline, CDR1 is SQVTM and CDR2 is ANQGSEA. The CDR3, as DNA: TGCAGCGCCCCGGTCGGACAGGGACGCTACACCTTC. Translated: CSAPVGQGRYTF.

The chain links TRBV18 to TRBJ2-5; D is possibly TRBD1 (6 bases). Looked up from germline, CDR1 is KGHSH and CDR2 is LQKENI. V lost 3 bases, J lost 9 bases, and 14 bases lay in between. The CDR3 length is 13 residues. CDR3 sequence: CASSPDWGQAQYF. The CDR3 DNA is TGTGCCAGCTCACCGGACTGGGGGCAGGCCCAGTACTTC.

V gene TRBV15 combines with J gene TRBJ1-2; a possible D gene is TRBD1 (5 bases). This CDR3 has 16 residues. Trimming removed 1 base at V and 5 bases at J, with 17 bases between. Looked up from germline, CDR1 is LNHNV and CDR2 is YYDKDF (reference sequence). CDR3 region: CATSRVQGVLFYGYTF. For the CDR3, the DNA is TGTGCCACCAGCAGAGTGCAAGGGGTCCTTTTTTATGGCTACACCTTC.

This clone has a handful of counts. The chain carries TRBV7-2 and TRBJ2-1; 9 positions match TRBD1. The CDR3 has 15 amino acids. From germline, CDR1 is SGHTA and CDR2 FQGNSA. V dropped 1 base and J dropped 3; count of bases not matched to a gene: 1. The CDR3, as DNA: TGTGCCAGCAGCTTAGGGACAGGGGACTACAATGAGCAGTTCTTC. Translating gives CASSLGTGDYNEQFF. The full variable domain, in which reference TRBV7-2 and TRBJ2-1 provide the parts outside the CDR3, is GAGVSQSPSNKVTEKGKDVELRCDPISGHTALYWYRQSLGQGLEFLIYFQGNSAPDKSGLPSDRFSAERTGGSVSTLTIQRTQQEDSAVYLCASSLGTGDYNEQFFGPGTRLTVL.

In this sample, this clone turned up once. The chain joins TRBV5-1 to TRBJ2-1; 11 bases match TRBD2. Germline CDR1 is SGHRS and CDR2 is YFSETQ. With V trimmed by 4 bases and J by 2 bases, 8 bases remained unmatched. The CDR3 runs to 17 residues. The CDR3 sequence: CASSPSLAGGTYNEQFF. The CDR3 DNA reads TGCGCCAGCAGCCCTTCATTAGCGGGAGGGACCTACAATGAGCAGTTCTTC.

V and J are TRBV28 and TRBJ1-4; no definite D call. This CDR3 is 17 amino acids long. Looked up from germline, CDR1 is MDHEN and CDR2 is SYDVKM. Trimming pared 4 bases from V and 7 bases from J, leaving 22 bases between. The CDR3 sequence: CASSSPRTSTVGEKLFF. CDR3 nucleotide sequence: TGTGCCAGCAGTTCCCCTAGGACCTCAACGGTGGGTGAAAAACTGTTTTTT. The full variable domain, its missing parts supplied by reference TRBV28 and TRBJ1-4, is DVKVTQSSRYLVKRTGEKVFLECVQDMDHENMFWYRQDPGLGLRLIYFSYDVKMKEKGDIPEGYSVSREKKERFSLILESASTNQTSMYLCASSSPRTSTVGEKLFFGSGTQLSVL.

The CDR3: CAISGSLVSSEYTDTQYF. In DNA form, the CDR3 reads TGTGCCATCAGTGGATCCCTAGTTAGTAGCGAGTACACAGATACGCAGTATTTT. The rearrangement uses TRBV10-3 and TRBJ2-3; tentative D call: TRBD2 (5 bases). Germline CDR1 reads ENHRY; CDR2 reads SYGVKD. V lost 4 bases, J lost 2 bases, and 22 bases lay in between. The CDR3 is 18 amino acids.

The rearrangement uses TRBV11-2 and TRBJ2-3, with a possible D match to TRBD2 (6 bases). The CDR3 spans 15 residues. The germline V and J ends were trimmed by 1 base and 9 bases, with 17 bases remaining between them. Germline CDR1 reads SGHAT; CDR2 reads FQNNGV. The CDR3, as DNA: TGTGCCAGCAGCTTAGCGACGGGACTGCAGATAACGCAGTATTTT. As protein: CASSLATGLQITQYF. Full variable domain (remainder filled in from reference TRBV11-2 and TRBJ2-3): EAGVAQSPRYKIIEKRQSVAFWCNPISGHATLYWYQQILGQGPKLLIQFQNNGVVDDSQLPKDRFSAERLKGVDSTLKIQPAKLEDSAVYLCASSLATGLQITQYFGPGTRLTVL.

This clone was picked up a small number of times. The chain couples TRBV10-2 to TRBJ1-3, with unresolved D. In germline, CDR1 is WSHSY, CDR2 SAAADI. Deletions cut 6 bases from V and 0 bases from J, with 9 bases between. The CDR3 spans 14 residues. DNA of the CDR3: TGCGCCAGCAGCGAAGTTAGCTCTGGAAACACCATATATTTT. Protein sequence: CASSEVSSGNTIYF.

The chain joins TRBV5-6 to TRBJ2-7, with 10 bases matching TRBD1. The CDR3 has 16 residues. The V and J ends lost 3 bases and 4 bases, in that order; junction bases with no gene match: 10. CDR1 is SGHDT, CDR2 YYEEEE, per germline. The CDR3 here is CASSSPRQGAKYEQYF. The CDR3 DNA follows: TGTGCCAGCAGCTCGCCGAGACAGGGGGCTAAGTACGAGCAGTACTTC.

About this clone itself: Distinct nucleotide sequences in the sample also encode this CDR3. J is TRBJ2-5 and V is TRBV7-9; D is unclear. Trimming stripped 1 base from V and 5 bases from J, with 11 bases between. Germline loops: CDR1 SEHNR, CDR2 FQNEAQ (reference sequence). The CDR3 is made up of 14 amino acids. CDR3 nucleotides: TGTGCCAGCAGCTTAGGTGGGTTCCCGGAGACCCAGTACTTC. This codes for CASSLGGFPETQYF. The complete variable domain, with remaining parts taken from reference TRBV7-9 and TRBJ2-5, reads DTGVSQNPRHKITKRGQNVTFRCDPISEHNRLYWYRQTLGQGPEFLTYFQNEAQLEKSRLLSDRFSAERPKGSFSTLEIQRTEQGDSAMYLCASSLGGFPETQYFGPGTRLLVL.

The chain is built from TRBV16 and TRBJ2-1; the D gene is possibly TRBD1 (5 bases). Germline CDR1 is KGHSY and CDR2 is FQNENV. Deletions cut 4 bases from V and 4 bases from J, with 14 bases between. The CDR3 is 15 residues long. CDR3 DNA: TGTGCCAGCAGCCTTACAGGAGCCTCGTACAATGAGCAGTTCTTC. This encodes CASSLTGASYNEQFF.

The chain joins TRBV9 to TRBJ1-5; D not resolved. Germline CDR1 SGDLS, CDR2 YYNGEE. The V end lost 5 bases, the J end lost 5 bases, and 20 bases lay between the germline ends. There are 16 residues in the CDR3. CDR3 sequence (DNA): TGTGCCAGCAGTGCATCAGTGGGTGGCTGGGATCAGCCCCAGCATTTT. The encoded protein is CASSASVGGWDQPQHF.

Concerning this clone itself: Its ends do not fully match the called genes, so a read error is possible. The CDR3 coding sequence is TGTGCCAGCAGCCCAGGGGGGGTCAACGTCCTGACTTTC. It yields the protein CASSPGGVNVLTF. The V call is TRBV7-9, the J call TRBJ2-6, with D perhaps TRBD1 or TRBD2 (7 bases each). The V gene's germline CDR1 is SEHNR and CDR2 FQNEAQ (reference sequence). This CDR3 has 13 residues.

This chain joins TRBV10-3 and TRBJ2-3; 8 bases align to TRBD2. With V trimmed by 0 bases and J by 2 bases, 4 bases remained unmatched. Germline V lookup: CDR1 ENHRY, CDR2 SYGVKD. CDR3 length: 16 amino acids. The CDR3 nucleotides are TGTGCCATCAGTGAGTCCCCAGCGGGAGTCACAGATACGCAGTATTTT. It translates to CAISESPAGVTDTQYF.

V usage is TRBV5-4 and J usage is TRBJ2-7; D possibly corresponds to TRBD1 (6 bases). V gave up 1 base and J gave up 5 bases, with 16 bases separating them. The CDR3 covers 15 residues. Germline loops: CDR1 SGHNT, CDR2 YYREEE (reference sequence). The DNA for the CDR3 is TGTGCCAGCAGCTTGTTCGGGGACATCTCGGACGAGCAGTACTTC. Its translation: CASSLFGDISDEQYF.

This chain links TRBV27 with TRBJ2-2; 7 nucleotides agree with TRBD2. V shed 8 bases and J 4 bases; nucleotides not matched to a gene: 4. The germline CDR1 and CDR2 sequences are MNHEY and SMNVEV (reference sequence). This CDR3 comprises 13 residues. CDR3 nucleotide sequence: TGTGCCAGCGGCGGGAGCGTCACCGGGGAGCTGTTTTTT. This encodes CASGGSVTGELFF.

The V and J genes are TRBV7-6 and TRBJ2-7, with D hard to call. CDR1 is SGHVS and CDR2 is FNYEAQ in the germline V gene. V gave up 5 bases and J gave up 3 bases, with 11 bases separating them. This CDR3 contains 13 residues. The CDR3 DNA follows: TGTGCCAGCAGCCGGGCACTAAACTACGAGCAGTACTTC. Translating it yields CASSRALNYEQYF. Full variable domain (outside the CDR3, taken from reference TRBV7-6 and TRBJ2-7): GAGVSQSPRYKVTKRGQDVALRCDPISGHVSLYWYRQALGQGPEFLTYFNYEAQQDKSGLPNDRFSAERPEGSISTLTIQRTEQRDSAMYRCASSRALNYEQYFGPGTRLTVT.